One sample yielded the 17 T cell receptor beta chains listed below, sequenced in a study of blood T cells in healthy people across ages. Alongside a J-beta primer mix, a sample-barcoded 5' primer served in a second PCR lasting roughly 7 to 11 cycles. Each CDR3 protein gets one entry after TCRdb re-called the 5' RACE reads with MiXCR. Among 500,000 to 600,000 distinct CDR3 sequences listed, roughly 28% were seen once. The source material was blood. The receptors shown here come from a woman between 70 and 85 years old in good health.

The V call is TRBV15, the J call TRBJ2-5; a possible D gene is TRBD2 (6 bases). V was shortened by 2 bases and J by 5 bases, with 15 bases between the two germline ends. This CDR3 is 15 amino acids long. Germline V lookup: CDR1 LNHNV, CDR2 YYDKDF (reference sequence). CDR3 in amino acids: CATSRPNGGSETQYF. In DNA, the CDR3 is TGTGCCACCAGCAGACCAAACGGGGGTAGTGAGACCCAGTACTTC.

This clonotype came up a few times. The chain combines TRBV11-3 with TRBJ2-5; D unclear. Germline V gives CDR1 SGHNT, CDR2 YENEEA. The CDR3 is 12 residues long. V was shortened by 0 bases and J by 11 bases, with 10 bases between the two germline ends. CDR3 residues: CASSLDREKQYF. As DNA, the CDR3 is TGTGCCAGCAGCTTAGATAGAGAGAAGCAGTACTTC.

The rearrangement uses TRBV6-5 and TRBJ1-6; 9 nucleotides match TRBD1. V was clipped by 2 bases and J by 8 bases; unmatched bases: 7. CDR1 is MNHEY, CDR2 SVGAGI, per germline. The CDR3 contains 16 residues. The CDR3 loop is CASSYGDRALHSPLHF. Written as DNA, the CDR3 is TGTGCCAGCAGTTACGGGGACAGGGCTCTACATTCACCCCTCCACTTT.

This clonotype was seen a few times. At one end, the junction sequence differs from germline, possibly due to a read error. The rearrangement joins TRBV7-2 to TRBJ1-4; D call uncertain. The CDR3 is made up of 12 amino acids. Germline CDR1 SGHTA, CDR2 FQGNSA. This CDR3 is CASSLATEKLLF. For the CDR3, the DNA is TGTGCCAGCAGCTTAGCGACTGAAAAACTGCTTTTT.

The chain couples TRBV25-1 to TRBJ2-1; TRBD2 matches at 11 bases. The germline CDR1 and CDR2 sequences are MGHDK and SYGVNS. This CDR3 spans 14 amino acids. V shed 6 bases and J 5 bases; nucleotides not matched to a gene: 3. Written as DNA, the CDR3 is TGTGCCAGCAGCACTAGCGGGGGAAACAATGAGCAGTTCTTC. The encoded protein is CASSTSGGNNEQFF. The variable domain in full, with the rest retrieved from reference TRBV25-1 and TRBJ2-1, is EADIYQTPRYLVIGTGKKITLECSQTMGHDKMYWYQQDPGMELHLIHYSYGVNSTEKGDLSSESTVSRIRTEHFPLTLESARPSHTSQYLCASSTSGGNNEQFFGPGTRLTVL.

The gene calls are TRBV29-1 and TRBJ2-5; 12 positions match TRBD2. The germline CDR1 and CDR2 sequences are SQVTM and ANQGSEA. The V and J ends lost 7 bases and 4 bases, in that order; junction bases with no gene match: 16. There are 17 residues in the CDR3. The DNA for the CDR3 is TGCAGCGCTGTCCTTGGGACTAGCGGGCTTTGGGGAGAGACCCAGTACTTC. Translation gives CSAVLGTSGLWGETQYF.

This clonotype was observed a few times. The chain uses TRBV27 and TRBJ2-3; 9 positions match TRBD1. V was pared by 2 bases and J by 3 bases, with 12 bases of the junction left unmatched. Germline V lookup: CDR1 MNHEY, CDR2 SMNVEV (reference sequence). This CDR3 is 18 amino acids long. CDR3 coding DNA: TGTGCCAGCAGTTTAAGCCGGTACGGGACAGGGAGGACAGATACGCAGTATTTT. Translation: CASSLSRYGTGRTDTQYF.

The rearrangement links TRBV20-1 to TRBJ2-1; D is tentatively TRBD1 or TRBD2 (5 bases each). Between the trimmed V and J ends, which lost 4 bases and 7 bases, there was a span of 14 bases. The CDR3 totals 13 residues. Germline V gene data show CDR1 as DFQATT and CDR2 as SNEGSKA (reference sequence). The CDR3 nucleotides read TGCAGTGCTACTGGGGGTGGCAGGAATGAGCAGTTCTTC. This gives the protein CSATGGGRNEQFF.

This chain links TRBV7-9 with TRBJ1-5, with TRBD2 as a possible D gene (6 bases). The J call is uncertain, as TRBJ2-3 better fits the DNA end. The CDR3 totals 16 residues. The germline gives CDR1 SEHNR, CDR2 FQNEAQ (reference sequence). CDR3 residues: CASSPGGGLGNQPQYF. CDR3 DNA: TGTGCCAGCAGCCCCGGGGGAGGCTTGGGCAATCAGCCCCAGTATTTT.

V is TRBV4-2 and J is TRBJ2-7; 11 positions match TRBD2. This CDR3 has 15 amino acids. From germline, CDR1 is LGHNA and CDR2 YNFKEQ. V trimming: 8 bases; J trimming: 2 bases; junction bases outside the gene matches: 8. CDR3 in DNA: TGTGCCAGCGGCGTTCGACTAGCGGGGCCCTACGAGCAGTACTTC. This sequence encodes CASGVRLAGPYEQYF.

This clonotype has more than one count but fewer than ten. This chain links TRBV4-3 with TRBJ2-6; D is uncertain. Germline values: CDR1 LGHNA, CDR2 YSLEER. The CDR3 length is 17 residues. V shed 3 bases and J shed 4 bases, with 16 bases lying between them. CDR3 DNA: TGCGCCAGCAGCCATGAGCTGGGGAACTCCGGGGCCAACGTCCTGACTTTC. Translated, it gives CASSHELGNSGANVLTF.

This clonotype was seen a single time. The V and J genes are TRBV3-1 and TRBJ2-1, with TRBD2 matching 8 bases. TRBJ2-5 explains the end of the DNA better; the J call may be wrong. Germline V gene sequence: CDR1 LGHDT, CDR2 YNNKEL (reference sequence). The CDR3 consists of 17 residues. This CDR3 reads CASSQGLAGTRVRAQYF. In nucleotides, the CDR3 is TGTGCCAGCAGCCAAGGGCTCGCCGGGACTAGAGTTCGGGCCCAGTACTTC.

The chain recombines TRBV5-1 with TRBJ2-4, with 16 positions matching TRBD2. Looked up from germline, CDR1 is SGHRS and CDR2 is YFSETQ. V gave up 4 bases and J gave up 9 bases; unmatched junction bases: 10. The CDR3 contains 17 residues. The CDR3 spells CASSRGLAGGRVGIQYF. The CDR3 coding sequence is TGCGCCAGCAGCCGGGGACTAGCGGGGGGGCGTGTCGGCATTCAGTACTTC.

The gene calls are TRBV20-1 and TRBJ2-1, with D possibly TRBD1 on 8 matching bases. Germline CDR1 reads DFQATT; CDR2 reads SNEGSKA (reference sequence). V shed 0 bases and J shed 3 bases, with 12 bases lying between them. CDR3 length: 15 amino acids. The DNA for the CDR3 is TGCAGTGCTAGAGATACAGGGGGGGTCTACAATGAGCAGTTCTTC. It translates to CSARDTGGVYNEQFF.

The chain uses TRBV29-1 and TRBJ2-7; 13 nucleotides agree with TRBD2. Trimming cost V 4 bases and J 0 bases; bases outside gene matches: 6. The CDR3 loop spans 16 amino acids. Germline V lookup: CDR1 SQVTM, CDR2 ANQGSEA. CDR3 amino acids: CSVVARTSGGSYEQYF. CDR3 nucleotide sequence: TGCAGCGTTGTGGCGAGGACTAGCGGGGGCTCCTACGAGCAGTACTTC.

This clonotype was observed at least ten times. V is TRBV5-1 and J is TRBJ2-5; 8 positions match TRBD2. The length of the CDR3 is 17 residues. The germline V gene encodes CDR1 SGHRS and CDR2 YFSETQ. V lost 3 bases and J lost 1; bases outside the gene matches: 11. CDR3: CASSYNPAGEIQETQYF. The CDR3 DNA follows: TGCGCCAGCAGCTACAACCCAGCGGGGGAGATCCAAGAGACCCAGTACTTC.

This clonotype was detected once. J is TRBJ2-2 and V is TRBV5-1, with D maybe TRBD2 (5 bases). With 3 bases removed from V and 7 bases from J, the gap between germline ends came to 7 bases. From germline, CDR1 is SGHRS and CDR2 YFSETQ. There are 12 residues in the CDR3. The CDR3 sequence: CASSWEYGELFF. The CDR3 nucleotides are TGCGCCAGCAGCTGGGAGTACGGGGAGCTGTTTTTT.